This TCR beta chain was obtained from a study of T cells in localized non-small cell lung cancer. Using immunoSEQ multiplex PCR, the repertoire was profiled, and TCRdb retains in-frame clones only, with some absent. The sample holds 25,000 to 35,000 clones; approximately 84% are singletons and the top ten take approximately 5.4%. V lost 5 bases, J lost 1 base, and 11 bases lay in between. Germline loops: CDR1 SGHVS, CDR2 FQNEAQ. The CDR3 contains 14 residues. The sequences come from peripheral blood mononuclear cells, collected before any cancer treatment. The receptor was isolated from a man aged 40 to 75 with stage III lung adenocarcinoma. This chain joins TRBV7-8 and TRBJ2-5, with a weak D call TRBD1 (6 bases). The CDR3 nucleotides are TGTGCCAGCAGCGATAGACAGGCCCAAGAGACCCAGTACTTC. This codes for CASSDRQAQETQYF.